Below are 23 T cell receptor beta chains sequenced from a single sample in a study of control samples from healthy donors and cancer patients. Sequenced by immunoSEQ multiplex PCR; TCRdb stores in-frame clones only, minus some. The table for this sample gives 150,000 to 200,000 clones. The sequenced material came from blood. The receptor source for this set is a woman in her twenties or thirties in good health.

The chain carries TRBV29-1 and TRBJ1-1; 7 bases align to TRBD1. The CDR3 has 13 residues. The J segment lost 4 bases and the V segment lost 7 bases, leaving 9 bases of the junction unmatched. Germline values: CDR1 SQVTM, CDR2 ANQGSEA. CDR3 bases: TGCAGCGATTTACAGGGGCTGGGCACTGAAGCTTTCTTT. This translates into CSDLQGLGTEAFF.

This chain connects TRBV29-1 to TRBJ1-4; 11 bases agree with TRBD1. CDR3 size: 15 residues. V shed 4 bases and J 2 bases; nucleotides not matched to a gene: 3. Germline loops: CDR1 SQVTM, CDR2 ANQGSEA. CDR3 amino acids: CSVAGQGGTNEKLFF. The CDR3 nucleotides read TGCAGCGTTGCGGGACAGGGGGGCACTAATGAAAAACTGTTTTTT.

The chain has TRBV5-8 and TRBJ2-1; 8 bases fit TRBD2. This CDR3 contains 13 residues. V shed 4 bases, J shed 8 bases, and the junction held 5 bases outside the gene matches. CDR1 is SGHTS, CDR2 YDEGEE, per germline. The CDR3 DNA is TGTGCCAGCAGCAAGCGGGGGTATTATGAGCAGTTCTTC. Its protein is CASSKRGYYEQFF. Full variable domain (outside the CDR3, taken from reference TRBV5-8 and TRBJ2-1): EAGVTQSPTHLIKTRGQQATLRCSPISGHTSVYWYQQALGLGLQFLLWYDEGEERNRGNFPPRFSGRQFPNYSSELNVNALELEDSALYLCASSKRGYYEQFFGPGTRLTVL.

This chain joins TRBV25-1 and TRBJ2-5; TRBD1 agrees at 10 bases. Germline assignment: CDR1 MGHDK and CDR2 SYGVNS. The CDR3 sequence is 14 residues long. V dropped 4 bases and J dropped 3; count of bases not matched to a gene: 2. The CDR3 DNA reads as TGTGCCAGCAGTGCCGGGACAGGGGAAGAGACCCAGTACTTC. It yields the protein CASSAGTGEETQYF.

This chain connects TRBV4-2 to TRBJ1-3; TRBD1 matches 8 bases. Germline CDR1 LGHNA, CDR2 YNFKEQ. The CDR3 loop spans 15 amino acids. Trimming cost V 0 bases and J 14 bases; bases outside gene matches: 12. The CDR3 loop reads CASSQDSQSEDRVYF. The CDR3 region has the DNA TGTGCCAGCAGCCAAGACTCACAGTCGGAGGACAGGGTATATTTT.

The chain uses TRBV6-6 and TRBJ1-5; 7 bases match TRBD1. The length of the CDR3 is 15 residues. Losses at the gene ends were 4 bases for V and 4 bases for J; bases not matched to a gene: 7. Germline V gene lookup returns CDR1 MNHNY and CDR2 SVGAGI (reference sequence). CDR3 amino acids: CASSWGQGGNQPQHF. In DNA, the CDR3 is TGTGCCAGCAGTTGGGGTCAGGGGGGGAATCAGCCCCAGCATTTT.

The chain carries TRBV7-2 and TRBJ1-1; D unclear. Between the trimmed V and J ends, which lost 4 bases and 8 bases, there was a span of 14 bases. Germline CDR1 SGHTA, CDR2 FQGNSA. This CDR3 region has 13 residues. CDR3 region: CASSYDLAGEAFF. CDR3 in DNA: TGTGCCAGCAGCTATGACCTAGCGGGAGAAGCTTTCTTT.

The J gene is TRBJ1-1, the V gene TRBV27; 10 bases fit TRBD1. V lost 5 bases to trimming and J lost 7 bases; unmatched junction nucleotides: 7. CDR1 and CDR2 from the germline V gene are MNHEY and SMNVEV (reference sequence). The CDR3 totals 14 residues. This chain's CDR3 is CASSVGQGGIEAFF. The CDR3 DNA reads TGTGCCAGCAGTGTCGGACAGGGGGGTATTGAAGCTTTCTTT.

The chain uses TRBV5-1 and TRBJ1-4; the D gene is possibly TRBD1 (6 bases). In germline, CDR1 is SGHRS, CDR2 YFSETQ. V gave up 0 bases and J gave up 4 bases, with 7 bases separating them. This CDR3 contains 14 residues. In nucleotides, the CDR3 is TGCGCCAGCAGCTTGGAGGGGGGTAATGAAAAACTGTTTTTT. It specifies CASSLEGGNEKLFF. Full variable domain (outside the CDR3, taken from reference TRBV5-1 and TRBJ1-4): KAGVTQTPRYLIKTRGQQVTLSCSPISGHRSVSWYQQTPGQGLQFLFEYFSETQRNKGNFPGRFSGRQFSNSRSEMNVSTLELGDSALYLCASSLEGGNEKLFFGSGTQLSVL.

The gene calls are TRBV3-1 (or the pseudogene TRBV3-2) and TRBJ2-7; a possible D gene is TRBD1 (6 bases). V was shortened by 4 bases and J by 5 bases, with 21 bases between the two germline ends. The CDR3 spans 16 residues. Germline V gene data show CDR1 as LGHDT and CDR2 as YNNKEL (reference sequence). This CDR3 is CASSLLGSPGVDEQYF. CDR3 DNA sequence: TGTGCCAGCAGCCTTTTGGGTAGCCCAGGGGTGGACGAGCAGTACTTC.

The V call is TRBV19, the J call TRBJ2-7; D is possibly TRBD1 (6 bases). The CDR3 loop spans 15 amino acids. Per germline, CDR1 LNHDA and CDR2 SQIVND (reference sequence). Trimming removed 5 bases from V and 1 base from J, with 15 bases in between. CDR3: CASSLNLQGSYEQYF. The CDR3 bases are TGTGCCAGTAGTCTAAACCTACAGGGTTCCTACGAGCAGTACTTC.

The chain is built from TRBV4-3 and TRBJ2-1; 10 nucleotides align to TRBD2. This CDR3 contains 14 residues. Looked up from germline, CDR1 is LGHNA and CDR2 is YSLEER. Trimming at V came to 3 bases and at J to 8 bases, leaving 4 bases not matched to a gene. CDR3 in amino acids: CASSQSGGGDEQFF. The CDR3 bases are TGCGCCAGCAGCCAGAGCGGGGGGGGCGATGAGCAGTTCTTC.

The genes are TRBV28 and TRBJ1-5, with 7 bases identical to TRBD1. Trimming removed 6 bases from V and 5 bases from J; junction bases left unmatched: 1. CDR1 MDHEN and CDR2 SYDVKM come from the germline V gene. The CDR3 covers 12 residues. This CDR3 is CASSRGYQPQHF. The CDR3 DNA is TGTGCCAGCAGCAGGGGGTATCAGCCCCAGCATTTT.

The chain is built from TRBV5-1 and TRBJ1-1; TRBD1 matches at 9 bases. This CDR3 contains 15 residues. V shed 3 bases and J 6 bases; nucleotides not matched to a gene: 9. Germline CDR1 and CDR2: SGHRS and YFSETQ. The DNA for the CDR3 is TGCGCCAGCAGCTCGGCCGGGACAGGGACCTCTGAAGCTTTCTTT. Amino acid sequence: CASSSAGTGTSEAFF.

The V call is TRBV5-1, the J call TRBJ1-1, with D perhaps matching TRBD1 (5 bases). V was cut by 5 bases and J by 1 base, with 9 bases left in between. The CDR3 runs 13 residues. The germline V gene encodes CDR1 SGHRS and CDR2 YFSETQ. CDR3: CASSSTGNTEAFF. CDR3 nucleotides: TGCGCCAGCAGTTCAACAGGGAACACTGAAGCTTTCTTT.

V gene TRBV7-6 combines with J gene TRBJ1-5; D is ambiguous. Germline V CDR1 and CDR2: SGHVS, FNYEAQ. The CDR3 sequence is 11 residues long. The V and J ends lost 11 bases and 8 bases respectively, with 13 bases between them. CDR3 sequence reads: CAVGRAEPQHF. The CDR3, as DNA: TGTGCCGTAGGCAGAGCAGAGCCCCAGCATTTT.

The genes are TRBV24-1 and TRBJ1-6; possibly TRBD1 for D (5 bases). V lost 5 bases and J lost 10, with 20 bases in between. Germline CDR1 reads KGHDR; CDR2 reads SFDVKD. The CDR3 has 16 amino acids. DNA of the CDR3: TGTGCCACCAGTGGTTGCCCAGGGCGACCACCATCACCCCTCCACTTT. As protein: CATSGCPGRPPSPLHF.

V and J are TRBV4-1 and TRBJ1-1, with D perhaps TRBD1 (6 bases). Trimming took 2 bases from V and 6 from J, leaving 19 bases between them. This CDR3 region has 16 residues. Germline assignment: CDR1 MGHRA and CDR2 YSYEKL. CDR3: CASSQPRWDKKAEAFF. The CDR3 DNA sequence: TGCGCCAGCAGCCAACCTCGATGGGACAAAAAAGCTGAAGCTTTCTTT.

CDR3 in amino acids: CASEDRPNTGELFF. In nucleotides, the CDR3 is TGTGCCAGTGAGGACAGACCGAACACCGGGGAGCTGTTTTTT. The chain combines TRBV19 with TRBJ2-2, with a possible D match to TRBD1 (6 bases). The CDR3 length is 14 residues. The germline CDR1 and CDR2 sequences are LNHDA and SQIVND (reference sequence). V shed 8 bases and J shed 0 bases, with 10 bases lying between them.

V is TRBV2 and J is TRBJ1-5; 7 bases agree with TRBD1. The CDR3 has 14 amino acids. V lost 5 bases to trimming and J lost 3 bases; unmatched junction nucleotides: 4. Per germline, CDR1 SNHLY and CDR2 FYNNEI. As DNA, the CDR3 is TGTGCCAGCAGTAGGGACAGTCTCAATCAGCCCCAGCATTTT. Translation: CASSRDSLNQPQHF. Complete variable domain (other parts from reference TRBV2 and TRBJ1-5): EPEVTQTPSHQVTQMGQEVILRCVPISNHLYFYWYRQILGQKVEFLVSFYNNEISEKSEIFDDQFSVERPDGSNFTLKIRSTKLEDSAMYFCASSRDSLNQPQHFGDGTRLSIL.

The genes are TRBV7-9 and TRBJ2-5; 9 bases line up with TRBD1. This CDR3 spans 16 amino acids. Looked up from germline, CDR1 is SEHNR and CDR2 is FQNEAQ (reference sequence). The V gene end was trimmed by 3 bases and the J gene end by 5 bases; junction bases not matched to a gene: 10. The CDR3: CASSFHQRTGVETQYF. CDR3 coding DNA: TGTGCCAGCAGCTTCCACCAGAGGACAGGGGTGGAGACCCAGTACTTC.

The chain links TRBV19 to TRBJ1-5; D unresolved. The V gene lost 3 bases and the J gene lost 4 bases, with 7 bases spanning the gap. Germline lookup yields CDR1 LNHDA and CDR2 SQIVND (reference sequence). The CDR3 is made up of 13 amino acids. In DNA form, the CDR3 reads TGTGCCAGTAGTATGTCCAGTAATCAGCCCCAGCATTTT. Amino acids: CASSMSSNQPQHF.

The chain combines TRBV7-9 with TRBJ2-5; D not resolved. The CDR3 has 14 residues. Germline V CDR1 and CDR2: SEHNR, FQNEAQ (reference sequence). The V gene lost 5 bases and the J gene lost 2 bases, with 12 bases spanning the gap. The CDR3: CASSPRTDQETQYF. DNA for the CDR3: TGTGCCAGCAGCCCAAGGACGGATCAAGAGACCCAGTACTTC.